Below are 5 T cell receptor beta chains sequenced from a single sample in a study of control samples from healthy donors and cancer patients. Repertoires were generated with immunoSEQ multiplex PCR, while TCRdb's copy carries only in-frame clones and drops some. The sample contains roughly 120,000 clones, 80% to 90% of which appear only once. The sequenced material came from PBMCs. The receptors shown here come from a woman aged 50 to 60 with colorectal cancer.

V and J are TRBV2 and TRBJ1-4; D uncertain. CDR1 is SNHLY, CDR2 FYNNEI, per germline. The CDR3 has 12 residues. The V end was cut by 1 base, the J end by 7 bases, with 4 bases between. In DNA form, the CDR3 reads TGTGCCAGCAGTGAAGTCAGTGAAAAACTGTTTTTT. Its protein product is CASSEVSEKLFF.

This clone has only one observation. This chain joins TRBV12-3 or TRBV12-4 and TRBJ1-2, with no clear D. V was trimmed by 1 base and J by 5 bases, leaving 5 bases between them. CDR3 size: 12 residues. CDR3 nucleotide sequence: TGTGCCAGCAGTTTAGTGGGTTATGGCTACACCTTC. It translates to CASSLVGYGYTF.

CDR3 region: CASSPDLIGGYTF. The CDR3 region has the DNA TGTGCCAGCAGCCCAGACCTAATTGGAGGCTACACCTTC. The chain uses TRBV9 and TRBJ1-2, with D unresolved. V lost 4 bases, J lost 8 bases, and 15 bases lay in between. There are 13 residues in the CDR3. Germline V gene sequence: CDR1 SGDLS, CDR2 YYNGEE.

Regarding this clone: One end of the junction does not line up with germline, which may come from a read error. This sequence joins TRBV28 and TRBJ2-5; TRBD2 is a possible D gene (5 bases). Germline V gene sequence: CDR1 MDHEN, CDR2 SYDVKM. The CDR3 loop spans 13 amino acids. Here the CDR3 DNA reads TGTACCAGCAGTTTATCCGAGAGCGGGACCCAGTACTTC. It codes for CTSSLSESGTQYF.

The rearrangement joins TRBV19 to TRBJ2-2, with D possibly matching TRBD1 (6 bases). The germline V gene has CDR1 LNHDA and CDR2 SQIVND (reference sequence). V was pared by 1 base and J by 4 bases, with 13 bases between. This CDR3 is 16 amino acids long. This chain's CDR3 is CASSIGAGAGTGELFF. The DNA for the CDR3 is TGTGCCAGTAGTATAGGGGCAGGGGCTGGCACCGGGGAGCTGTTTTTT.